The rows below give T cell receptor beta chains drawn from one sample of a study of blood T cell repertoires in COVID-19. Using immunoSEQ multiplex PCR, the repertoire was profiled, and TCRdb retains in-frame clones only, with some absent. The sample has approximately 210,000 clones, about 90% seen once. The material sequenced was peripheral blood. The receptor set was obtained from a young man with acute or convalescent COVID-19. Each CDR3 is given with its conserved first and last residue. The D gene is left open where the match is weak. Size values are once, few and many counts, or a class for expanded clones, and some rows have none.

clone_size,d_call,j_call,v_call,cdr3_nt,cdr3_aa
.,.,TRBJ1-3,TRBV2,TGTGCCAGCAGCTTGGACAGTTCTGGAAACACCATATATTTT,CASSLDSSGNTIYF
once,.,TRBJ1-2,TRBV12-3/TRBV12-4,TGTGCCAGCAGTGAGCTTGGGGGGAAGATCTTC,CASSELGGKIF
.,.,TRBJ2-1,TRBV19,TGTGCCAGTAGTATTCAGGTAGCGGCGGATGAGCAGTTCTTC,CASSIQVAADEQFF
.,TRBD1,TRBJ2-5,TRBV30,TGTGCCTGGAGTGGACAGGGAAGAGGGACCCAGTACTTC,CAWSGQGRGTQYF
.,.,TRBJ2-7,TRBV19,TGTGCCAGTAGTATCGGGGGGCGGTTGGAGCAGTACTTC,CASSIGGRLEQYF
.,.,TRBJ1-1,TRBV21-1,TGTGCCAGCAGCAAAATAACGGACAGGAACACTGAAGCTTTCTTT,CASSKITDRNTEAFF
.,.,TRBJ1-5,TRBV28,TGTGCCAGCATATACGGGGGTGGCAATCAGCCCCAGCATTTT,CASIYGGGNQPQHF
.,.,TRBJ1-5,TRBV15,TGTGCCACCAGCAGAGATCCCCACCCAGATCAGCCCCAGCATTTT,CATSRDPHPDQPQHF
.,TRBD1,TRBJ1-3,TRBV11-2,TGTGCCAGCAGCAACAGGGGGCTTTCGGGAAACACCATATATTTT,CASSNRGLSGNTIYF
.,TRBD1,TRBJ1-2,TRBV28,TGTGCCAGCAGAGAGGACAGGATCTATGGCTACACCTTC,CASREDRIYGYTF
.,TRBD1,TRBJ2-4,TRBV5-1,TGCGCCAGCTCCCGGACAGGGCATAGCAACATTCAGTACTTC,CASSRTGHSNIQYF
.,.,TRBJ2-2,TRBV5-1,TGCGCCAGCAGCTCCGGACAATTGGAGCTGTTTTTT,CASSSGQLELFF